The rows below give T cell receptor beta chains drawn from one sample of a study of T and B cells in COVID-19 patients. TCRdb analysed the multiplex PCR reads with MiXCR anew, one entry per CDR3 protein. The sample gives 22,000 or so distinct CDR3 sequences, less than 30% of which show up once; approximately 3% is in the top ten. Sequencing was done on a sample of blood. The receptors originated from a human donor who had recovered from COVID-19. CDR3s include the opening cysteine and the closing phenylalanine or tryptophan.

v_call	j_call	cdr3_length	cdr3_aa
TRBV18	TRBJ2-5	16	CASSPKNLRGQETQYF
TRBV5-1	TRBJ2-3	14	CASSWRLAADTQYF
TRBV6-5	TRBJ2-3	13	CASSLYYEDTQYF
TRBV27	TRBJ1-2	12	CASSRPPYGYTF
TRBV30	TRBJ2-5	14	CAWKRGDVQETQYF
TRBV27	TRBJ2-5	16	CASSDAGTGGSRDQYF
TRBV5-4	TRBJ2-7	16	CASSLVPSGSLYEQYF
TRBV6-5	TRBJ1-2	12	CAAAGWDYGYTF
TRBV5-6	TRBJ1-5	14	CASSRGGRDQPQHF
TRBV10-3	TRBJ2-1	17	CAISDGTGASGYNEQFF
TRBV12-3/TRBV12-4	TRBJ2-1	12	CASRPTGNEQFF
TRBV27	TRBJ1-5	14	CASRSVEGNQPQHF
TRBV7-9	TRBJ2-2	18	CASSLAQSAGENTGELFF
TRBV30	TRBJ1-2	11	CAWSDVPNWTF
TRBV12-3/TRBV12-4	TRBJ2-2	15	CASSLGKGRTGELFF
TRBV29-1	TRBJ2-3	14	CSVDGPSGTDTQYF
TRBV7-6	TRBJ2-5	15	CASSLGSGSIQTQYF
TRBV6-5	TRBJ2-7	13	CASSFGTLYEQYF
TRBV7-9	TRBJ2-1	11	CASRTYNEQFF
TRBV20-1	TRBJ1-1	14	CSARQGAGNTEAFF
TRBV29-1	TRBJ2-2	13	CSVERRNTGELFF
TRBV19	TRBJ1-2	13	CASRLDRGYGYTF
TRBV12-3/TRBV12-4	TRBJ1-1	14	CASTFSTRNTEAFF
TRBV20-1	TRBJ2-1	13	CSARGLEGNEQFF
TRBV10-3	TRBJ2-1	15	CATALQGTSNGEQFF
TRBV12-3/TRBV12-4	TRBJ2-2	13	CASREDDTGELFF
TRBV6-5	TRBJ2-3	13	CASSRRSTDTQYF
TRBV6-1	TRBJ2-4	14	CASSSGTGGDIQYF
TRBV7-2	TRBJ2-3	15	CASSLAGVSTDTQYF
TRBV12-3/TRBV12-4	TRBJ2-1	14	CASRLAENYNEQFF
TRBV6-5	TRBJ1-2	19	CASSFFSAGTPDTNYGYTF
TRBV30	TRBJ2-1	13	CAWSREATNEQFF
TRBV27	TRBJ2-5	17	CASSKRTSGGAAETQYF
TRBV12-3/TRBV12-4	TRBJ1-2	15	CASSPETGPNYGYTF
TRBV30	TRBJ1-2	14	CAWSSGPANYGYTF
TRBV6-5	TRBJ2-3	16	CASSYDRGRGTDTQYF
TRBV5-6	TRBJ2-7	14	CASSTYSGLGEQYF
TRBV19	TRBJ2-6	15	CASSGQAFGANVLTF
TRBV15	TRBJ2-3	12	CATSRGGDTQYF
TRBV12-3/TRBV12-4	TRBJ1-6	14	CASSLGSRNSPLHF
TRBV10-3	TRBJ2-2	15	CAIRGATSVTGELFF
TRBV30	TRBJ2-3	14	CAWNYQGGADTQYF